This T cell receptor beta chain emerged from a study of radiotherapy plus CTLA-4 blockade in lung cancer (dated by TCRdb to about 2018). With respect to the entire study: Objective responses were observed in 18% of enrolled patients, and disease control was achieved in 31%. The study at large found these results: After treatment with radiotherapy and ipilimumab, TCR clones that originated in tumors expanded in peripheral blood. The strongest predictors of response, as reported, were early dynamic changes in blood T cell clones along with a rise in serum interferon-beta after radiation.

Library generation was performed with the immunoSEQ multiplex PCR assay. TCRdb took this table from immuneACCESS and kept in-frame rearrangements with V and J called. Such tables lack part of the clones; where checked against another copy, unresolved V genes explain under half of the gap, and the rest is unexplained. The sample includes about 60,000 clones, with 65% to 80% observed a single time. Jointly, the top ten make up approximately 8.3% of the sample. In its sample, this clone was seen a few times. The target of this receptor is not known. No much larger clone is present one base from it, and per-base qualities are unavailable. In this study, focal radiation therapy paired with CTLA-4 blockade (ipilimumab) was tested in patients who had chemo-refractory metastatic non-small-cell lung cancer. The CDR3, cysteine through phenylalanine, is 13 amino acids long. The CDR3 DNA has 39 bases and is translated from base 1. Trimming removed 6 bases from V and 3 bases from J, leaving 11 bases between the germline ends. CDR1 LNHDA and CDR2 SQIVND were looked up in the germline V gene (reference sequence).

This chain joins TRBV19 to TRBJ1-2, with no D gene named confidently. The sequences come from peripheral blood, collected from a patient treated with radiotherapy plus ipilimumab. The sequence was collected from a human donor with non-small cell lung cancer whose response to radiotherapy plus ipilimumab could not be evaluated. The CDR3 reads CASRGGWHYGYTF. Here is the DNA: TGTGCCAGTAGGGGAGGTTGGCACTATGGCTACACCTTC.